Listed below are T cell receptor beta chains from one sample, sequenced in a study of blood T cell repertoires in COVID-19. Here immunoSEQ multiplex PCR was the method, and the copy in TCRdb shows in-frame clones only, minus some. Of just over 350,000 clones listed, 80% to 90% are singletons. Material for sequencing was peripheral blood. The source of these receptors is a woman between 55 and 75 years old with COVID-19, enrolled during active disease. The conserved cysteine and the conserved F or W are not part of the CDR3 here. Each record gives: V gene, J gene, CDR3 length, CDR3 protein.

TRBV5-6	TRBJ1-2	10	ASSGRVSGYT
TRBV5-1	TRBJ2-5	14	ASSLAGLAGAETQY
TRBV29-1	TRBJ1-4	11	SVEGTGDEKLF
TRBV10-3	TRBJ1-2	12	ATVDSTDPSGYT
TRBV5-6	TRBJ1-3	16	ASSLAGARKSSGNTIY
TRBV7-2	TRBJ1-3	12	ASSLLAGRDTIY
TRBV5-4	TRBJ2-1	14	ASSLGLGGLYNEQF
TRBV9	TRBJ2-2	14	ASSASRGIGTGELF
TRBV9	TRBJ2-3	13	ASSVALSSTDTQY
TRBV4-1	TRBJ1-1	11	ASSPPRGTEAF
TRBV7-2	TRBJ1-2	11	ASSQGLGGGYT
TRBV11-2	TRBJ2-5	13	ASSPAGQHRETQY
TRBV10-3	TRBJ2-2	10	ASRGDTGELF
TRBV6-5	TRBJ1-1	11	ASSLTGDTEAF
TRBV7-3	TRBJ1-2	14	ASSLTGDRLHYGYT
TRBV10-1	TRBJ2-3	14	ASSGGWGEPTDTQY
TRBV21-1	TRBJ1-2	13	ARSKSHVGSYGYT
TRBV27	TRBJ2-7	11	ASRDGGAYEQY
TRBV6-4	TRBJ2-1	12	ASSSGTGGNEQF
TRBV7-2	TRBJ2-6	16	ASSALRGLRAGANVLT
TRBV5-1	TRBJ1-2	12	ASSLDRGAYGYT
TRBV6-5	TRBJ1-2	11	ASSTGLRNGYT
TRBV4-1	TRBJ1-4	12	ASSHAGTNEKLF
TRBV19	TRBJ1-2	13	ATRTGGSVNYGYT
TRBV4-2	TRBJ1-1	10	ASNRENTEAF
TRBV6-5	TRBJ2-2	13	ASMMRGGFAGELF
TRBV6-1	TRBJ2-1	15	ASSEFTDAVDYNEQF
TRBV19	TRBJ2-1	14	ASSPTEEGSTNEQF
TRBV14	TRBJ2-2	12	ASSQGQNTGELF
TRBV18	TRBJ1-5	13	ASSPGQHSNQPQH
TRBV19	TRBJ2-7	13	ASSIGGQGTYEQY
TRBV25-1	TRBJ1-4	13	ASTSVGAGGEKLF
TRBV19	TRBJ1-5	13	ASSIVGGVNQPQH
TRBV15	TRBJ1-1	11	ATSTRKNTEAF
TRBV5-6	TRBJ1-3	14	ASSYGTGVSGNTIY